This T cell receptor beta chain was documented in a study of shared clonotypes between healthy human individuals. Samples underwent the assay at deep level. Clones were read by immunoSEQ multiplex PCR, and TCRdb kept only the in-frame ones, dropping some. The sample includes about 2 million clones, about 95% seen only once; the top ten take less than 1.5%. CD45RO-negative CD8 cells positively selected for CCR7 made up the naive population, which excluded terminally differentiated effector memory CD45RA+ cells. The CDR3 has 15 residues. Germline loops: CDR1 MGHRA, CDR2 YSYEKL. V dropped 0 bases and J dropped 3 bases, with 9 bases sitting between them.

The receptor was derived from a man aged 18 to 30 in good health. Sequencing used naive CD8+ T cells sorted from blood. The V and J genes are TRBV4-1 and TRBJ1-3; D is undetermined. CDR3 amino acids: CASSQDLFGGNTIYF. The CDR3 coding sequence is TGCGCCAGCAGCCAAGATTTATTCGGTGGAAACACCATATATTTT.